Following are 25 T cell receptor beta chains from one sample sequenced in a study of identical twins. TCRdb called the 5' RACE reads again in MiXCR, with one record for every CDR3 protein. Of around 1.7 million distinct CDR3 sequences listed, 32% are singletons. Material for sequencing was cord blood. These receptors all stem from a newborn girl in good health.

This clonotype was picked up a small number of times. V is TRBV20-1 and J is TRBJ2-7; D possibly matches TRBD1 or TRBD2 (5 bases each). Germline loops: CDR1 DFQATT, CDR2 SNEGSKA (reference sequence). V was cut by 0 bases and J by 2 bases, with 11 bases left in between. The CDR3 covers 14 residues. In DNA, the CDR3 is TGCAGTGCTAGAGATTGGAAGGGACCCTACGAGCAGTACTTC. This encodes CSARDWKGPYEQYF.

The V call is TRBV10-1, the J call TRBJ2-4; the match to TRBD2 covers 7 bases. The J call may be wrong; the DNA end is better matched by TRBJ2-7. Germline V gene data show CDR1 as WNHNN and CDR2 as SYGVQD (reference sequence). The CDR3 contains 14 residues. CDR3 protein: CASSDPSGTYEQYF. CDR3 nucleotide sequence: TGCGCCAGCAGTGATCCTAGCGGAACCTACGAGCAGTACTTC.

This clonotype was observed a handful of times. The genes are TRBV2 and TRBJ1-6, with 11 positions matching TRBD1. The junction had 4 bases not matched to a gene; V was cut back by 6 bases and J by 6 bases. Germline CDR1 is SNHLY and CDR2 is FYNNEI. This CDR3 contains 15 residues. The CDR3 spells CASRGQGEINSPLHF. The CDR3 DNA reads TGTGCCAGCAGGGGACAGGGGGAGATTAATTCACCCCTCCACTTT.

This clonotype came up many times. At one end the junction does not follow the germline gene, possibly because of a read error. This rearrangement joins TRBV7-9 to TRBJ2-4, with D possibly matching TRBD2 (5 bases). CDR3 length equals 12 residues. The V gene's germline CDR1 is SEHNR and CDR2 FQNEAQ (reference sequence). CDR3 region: CASSLAQHIQYF. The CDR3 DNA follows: TGTGCCAGCAGCCTAGCACAGCACATTCAGTACTTC.

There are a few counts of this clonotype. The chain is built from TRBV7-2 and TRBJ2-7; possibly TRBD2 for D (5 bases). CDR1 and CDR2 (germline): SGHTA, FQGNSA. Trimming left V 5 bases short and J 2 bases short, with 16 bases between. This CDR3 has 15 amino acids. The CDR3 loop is CASSPLVEVTYEQYF. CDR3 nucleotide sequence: TGTGCCAGCAGCCCACTAGTGGAGGTTACCTACGAGCAGTACTTC. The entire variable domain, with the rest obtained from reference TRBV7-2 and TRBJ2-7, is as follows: GAGVSQSPSNKVTEKGKDVELRCDPISGHTALYWYRQSLGQGLEFLIYFQGNSAPDKSGLPSDRFSAERTGGSVSTLTIQRTQQEDSAVYLCASSPLVEVTYEQYFGPGTRLTVT.

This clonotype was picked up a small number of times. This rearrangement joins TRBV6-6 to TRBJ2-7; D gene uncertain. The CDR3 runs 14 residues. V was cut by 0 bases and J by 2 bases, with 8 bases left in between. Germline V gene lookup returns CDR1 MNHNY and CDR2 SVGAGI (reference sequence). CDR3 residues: CASSYSKDAYEQYF. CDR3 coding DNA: TGTGCCAGCAGTTACTCGAAGGATGCCTACGAGCAGTACTTC.

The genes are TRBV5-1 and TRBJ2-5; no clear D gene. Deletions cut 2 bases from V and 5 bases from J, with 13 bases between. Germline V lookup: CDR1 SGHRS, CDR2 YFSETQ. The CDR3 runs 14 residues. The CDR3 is CASSFAANRETQYF. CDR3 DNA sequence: TGCGCCAGCAGCTTTGCGGCCAATCGGGAGACCCAGTACTTC.

The CDR3 DNA sequence: TGTGCCAGCAGCCAAGAACAAACTAGCGGGAGAACCGAGCAGTACTTC. This gives the protein CASSQEQTSGRTEQYF. V gene TRBV3-1 combines with J gene TRBJ2-7; TRBD2 aligns across 11 bases. The CDR3 spans 16 residues. CDR1 and CDR2 from the germline V gene are LGHDT and YNNKEL (reference sequence). V lost 0 bases to trimming and J lost 6 bases; unmatched junction nucleotides: 7.

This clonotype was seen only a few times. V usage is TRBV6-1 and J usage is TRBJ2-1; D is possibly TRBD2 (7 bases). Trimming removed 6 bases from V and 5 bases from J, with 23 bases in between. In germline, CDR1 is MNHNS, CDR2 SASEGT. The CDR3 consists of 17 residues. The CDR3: CASSPRGGYTINNEQFF. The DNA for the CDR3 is TGTGCCAGCAGCCCTAGGGGGGGATACACTATAAACAATGAGCAGTTCTTC.

The CDR3 bases are TGTGCCAGCAGCTCTTGGATCACCAACACCGGGGAGCTGTTTTTT. It is translated as CASSSWITNTGELFF. The chain joins TRBV5-6 to TRBJ2-2; D unclear. V shed 3 bases and J shed 2 bases, with 11 bases lying between them. Germline assignment: CDR1 SGHDT and CDR2 YYEEEE. The CDR3 has 15 amino acids.

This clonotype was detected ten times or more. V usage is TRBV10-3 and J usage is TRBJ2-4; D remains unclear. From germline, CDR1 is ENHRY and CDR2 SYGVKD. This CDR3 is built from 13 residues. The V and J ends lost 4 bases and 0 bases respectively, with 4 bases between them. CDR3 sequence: CAISGTAKNIQYF. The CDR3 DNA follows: TGTGCCATCAGTGGGACAGCCAAAAACATTCAGTACTTC.

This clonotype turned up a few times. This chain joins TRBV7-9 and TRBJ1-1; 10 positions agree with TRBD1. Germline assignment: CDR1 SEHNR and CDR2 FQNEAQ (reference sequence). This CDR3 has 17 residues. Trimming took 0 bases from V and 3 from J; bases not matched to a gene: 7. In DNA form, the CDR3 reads TGTGCCAGCAGCTTAGCTGGGACAGGGGACTCCTACACTGAAGCTTTCTTT. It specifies CASSLAGTGDSYTEAFF.

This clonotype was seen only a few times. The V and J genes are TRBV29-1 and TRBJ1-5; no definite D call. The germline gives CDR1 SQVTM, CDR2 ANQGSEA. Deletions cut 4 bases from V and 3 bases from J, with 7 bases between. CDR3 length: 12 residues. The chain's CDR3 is CSVALPNQPQHF. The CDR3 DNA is TGCAGCGTTGCCCTTCCCAATCAGCCCCAGCATTTT.

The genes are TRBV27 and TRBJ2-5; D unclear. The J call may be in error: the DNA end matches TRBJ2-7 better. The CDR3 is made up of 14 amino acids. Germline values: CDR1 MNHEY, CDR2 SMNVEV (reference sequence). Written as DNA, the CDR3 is TGTGCCAGCAGTTCGGGCCTAGAAGCCTACGAGCAGTACTTC. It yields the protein CASSSGLEAYEQYF.

CDR3 protein: CASSQDRGGKTQYF. The DNA of the CDR3 is TGTGCCAGCAGCCAAGATCGGGGGGGAAAGACCCAGTACTTC. The genes are TRBV3-1 and TRBJ2-5; TRBD2 matches 8 bases. The CDR3 runs 14 residues. V was clipped by 0 bases and J by 6 bases; unmatched bases: 3. Per germline, CDR1 LGHDT and CDR2 YNNKEL (reference sequence).

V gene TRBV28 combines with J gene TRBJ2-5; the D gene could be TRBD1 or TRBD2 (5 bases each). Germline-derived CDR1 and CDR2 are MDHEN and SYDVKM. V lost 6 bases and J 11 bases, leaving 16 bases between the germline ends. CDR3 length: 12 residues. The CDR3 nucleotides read TGTGCCAGCAGCTTGGAGACAGAGGGGCAGTACTTC. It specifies CASSLETEGQYF.

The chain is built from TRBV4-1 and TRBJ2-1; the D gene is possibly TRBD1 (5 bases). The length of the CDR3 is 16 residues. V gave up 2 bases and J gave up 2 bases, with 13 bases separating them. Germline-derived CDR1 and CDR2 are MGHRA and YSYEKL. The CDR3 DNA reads TGCGCCAGCAGCCAACCCCATTTAGGGGCCTACAATGAGCAGTTCTTC. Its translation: CASSQPHLGAYNEQFF.

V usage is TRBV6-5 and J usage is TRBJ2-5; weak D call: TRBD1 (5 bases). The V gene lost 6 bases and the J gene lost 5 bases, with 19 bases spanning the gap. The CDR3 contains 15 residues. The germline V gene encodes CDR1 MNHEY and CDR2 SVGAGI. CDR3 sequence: CASRGPLGSSETQYF. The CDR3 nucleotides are TGTGCCAGCAGGGGGCCATTAGGTAGTTCGGAGACCCAGTACTTC.

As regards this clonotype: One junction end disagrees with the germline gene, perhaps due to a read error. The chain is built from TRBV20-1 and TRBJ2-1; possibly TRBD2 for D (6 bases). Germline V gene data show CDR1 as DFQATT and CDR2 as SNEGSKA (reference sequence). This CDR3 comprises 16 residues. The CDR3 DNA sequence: TGCAGCGCTGAAAGCCTCGGGGGACCTCCCTACAATGGGCAGTTCTTC. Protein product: CSAESLGGPPYNGQFF.

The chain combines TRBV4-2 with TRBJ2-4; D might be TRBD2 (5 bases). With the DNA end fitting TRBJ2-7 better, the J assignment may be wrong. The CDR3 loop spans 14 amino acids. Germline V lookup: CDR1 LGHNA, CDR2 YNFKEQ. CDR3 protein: CASSLGVVEREQYF. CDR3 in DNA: TGTGCCAGCAGTCTGGGAGTAGTCGAACGCGAGCAGTACTTC.

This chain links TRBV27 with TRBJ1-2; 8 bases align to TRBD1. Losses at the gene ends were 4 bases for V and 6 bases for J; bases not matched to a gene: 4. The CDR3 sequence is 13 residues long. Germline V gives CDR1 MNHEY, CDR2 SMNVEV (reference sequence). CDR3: CASSSRGLDGYTF. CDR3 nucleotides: TGTGCCAGCAGTTCCAGGGGGCTCGATGGCTACACCTTC.

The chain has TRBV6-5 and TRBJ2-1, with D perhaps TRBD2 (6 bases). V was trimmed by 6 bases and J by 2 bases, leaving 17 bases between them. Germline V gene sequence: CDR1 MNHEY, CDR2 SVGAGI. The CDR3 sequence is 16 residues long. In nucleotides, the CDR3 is TGTGCCAGCAGGCCCCTAGCGCTCCTTCCCTACAATGAGCAGTTCTTC. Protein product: CASRPLALLPYNEQFF.

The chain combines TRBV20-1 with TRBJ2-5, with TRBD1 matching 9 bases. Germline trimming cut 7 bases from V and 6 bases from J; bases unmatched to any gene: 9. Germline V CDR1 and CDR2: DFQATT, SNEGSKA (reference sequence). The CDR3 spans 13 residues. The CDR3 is CSGGQGRRKTQYF. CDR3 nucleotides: TGCAGTGGCGGACAGGGGAGACGAAAGACCCAGTACTTC.

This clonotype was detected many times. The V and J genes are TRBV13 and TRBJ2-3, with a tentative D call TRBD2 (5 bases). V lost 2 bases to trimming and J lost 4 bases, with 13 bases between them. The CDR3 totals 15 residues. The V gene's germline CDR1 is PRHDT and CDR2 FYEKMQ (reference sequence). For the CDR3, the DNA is TGTGCCAGCAGCTTAAGAGGCCTAGCCGCAGATACGCAGTATTTT. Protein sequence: CASSLRGLAADTQYF.

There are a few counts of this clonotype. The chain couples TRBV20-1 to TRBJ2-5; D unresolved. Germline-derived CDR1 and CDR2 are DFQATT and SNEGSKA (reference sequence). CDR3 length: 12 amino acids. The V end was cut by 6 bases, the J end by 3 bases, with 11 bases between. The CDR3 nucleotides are TGCAGTGCCGCAGATGGCAAAGAGACCCAGTACTTC. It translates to CSAADGKETQYF.